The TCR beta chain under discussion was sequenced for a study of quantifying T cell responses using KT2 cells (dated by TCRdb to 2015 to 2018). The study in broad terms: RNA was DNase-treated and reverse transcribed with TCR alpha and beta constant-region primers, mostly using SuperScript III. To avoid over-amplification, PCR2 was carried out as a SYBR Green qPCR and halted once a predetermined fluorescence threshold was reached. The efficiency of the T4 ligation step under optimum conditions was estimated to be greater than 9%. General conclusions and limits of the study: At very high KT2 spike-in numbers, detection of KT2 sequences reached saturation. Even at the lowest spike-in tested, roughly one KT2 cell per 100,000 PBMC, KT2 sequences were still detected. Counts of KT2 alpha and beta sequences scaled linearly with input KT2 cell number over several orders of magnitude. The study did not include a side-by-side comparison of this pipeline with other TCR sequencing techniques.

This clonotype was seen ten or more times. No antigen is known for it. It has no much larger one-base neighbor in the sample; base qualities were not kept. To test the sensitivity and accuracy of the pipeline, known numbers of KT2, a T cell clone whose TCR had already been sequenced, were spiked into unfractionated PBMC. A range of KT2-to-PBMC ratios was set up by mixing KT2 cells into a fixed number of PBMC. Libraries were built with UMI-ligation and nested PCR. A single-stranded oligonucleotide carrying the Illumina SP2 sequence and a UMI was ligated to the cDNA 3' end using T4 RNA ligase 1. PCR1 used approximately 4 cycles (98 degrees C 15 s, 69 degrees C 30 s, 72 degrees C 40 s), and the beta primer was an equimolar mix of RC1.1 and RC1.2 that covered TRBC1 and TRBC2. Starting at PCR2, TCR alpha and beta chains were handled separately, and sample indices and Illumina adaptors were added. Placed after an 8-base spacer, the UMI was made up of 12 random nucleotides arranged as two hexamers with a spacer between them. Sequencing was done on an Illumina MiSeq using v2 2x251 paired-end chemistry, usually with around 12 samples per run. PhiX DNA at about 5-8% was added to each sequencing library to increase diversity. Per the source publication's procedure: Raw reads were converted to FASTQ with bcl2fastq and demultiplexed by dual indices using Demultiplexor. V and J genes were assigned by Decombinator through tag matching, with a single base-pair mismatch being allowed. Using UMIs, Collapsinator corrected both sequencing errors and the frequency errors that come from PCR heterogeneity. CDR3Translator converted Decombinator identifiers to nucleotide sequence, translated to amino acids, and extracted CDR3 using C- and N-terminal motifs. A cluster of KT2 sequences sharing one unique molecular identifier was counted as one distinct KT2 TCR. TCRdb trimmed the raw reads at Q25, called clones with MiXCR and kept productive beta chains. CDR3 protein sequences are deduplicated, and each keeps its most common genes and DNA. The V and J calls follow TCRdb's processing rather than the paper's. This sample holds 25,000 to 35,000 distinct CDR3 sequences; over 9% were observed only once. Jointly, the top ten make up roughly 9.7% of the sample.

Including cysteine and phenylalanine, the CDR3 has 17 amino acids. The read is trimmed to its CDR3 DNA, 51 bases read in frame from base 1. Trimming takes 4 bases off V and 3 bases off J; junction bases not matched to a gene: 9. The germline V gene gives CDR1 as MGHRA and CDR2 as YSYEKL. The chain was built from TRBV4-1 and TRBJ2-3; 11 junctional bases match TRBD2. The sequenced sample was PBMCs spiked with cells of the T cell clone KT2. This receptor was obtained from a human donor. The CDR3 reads CASSPSISGGATDTQYF. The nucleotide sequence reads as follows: TGCGCCAGCAGCCCTTCGATTAGCGGGGGGGCAACAGATACGCAGTATTTT.